The 9 T cell receptor beta chains below all came from one sample that was sequenced in a study of blood T cell repertoires in COVID-19. Libraries were prepared by immunoSEQ multiplex PCR; TCRdb keeps only in-frame clonotypes and omits some of them. The data hold 63,000 or so clones, with approximately 82% observed a single time. Sequencing was done on a sample of peripheral blood. These receptors originate from a man aged 80 or over with active COVID-19.

The chain combines TRBV7-8 with TRBJ2-7, with 8 bases lining up with TRBD1. CDR3 length: 14 amino acids. CDR1 is SGHVS and CDR2 is FQNEAQ in the germline V gene. Trimming at V came to 5 bases and at J to 2 bases, leaving 5 bases not matched to a gene. CDR3 coding DNA: TGTGCCAGCAGCGAACTGACAGGGGCCTACGAGCAGTACTTC. It yields the protein CASSELTGAYEQYF. Together with reference TRBV7-8 and TRBJ2-7, the CDR3 gives the full variable domain: GAGVSQSPRYKVAKRGQDVALRCDPISGHVSLFWYQQALGQGPEFLTYFQNEAQLDKSGLPSDRFFAERPEGSVSTLKIQRTQQEDSAVYLCASSELTGAYEQYFGPGTRLTVT.

This clone came up a few times. The chain employs TRBV6-2 or TRBV6-3 and TRBJ2-6, with D perhaps TRBD2 (6 bases). Trimming left V 3 bases short and J 3 bases short, with 18 bases between. This CDR3 spans 18 amino acids. CDR1 MNHEY and CDR2 SVGEGT come from the germline V gene. CDR3 nucleotides: TGTGCCAGCAGTTATGTGTTCGGGGGAGAACGTGGGGCCAACGTCCTGACTTTC. Translation gives CASSYVFGGERGANVLTF.

The V call is TRBV3-1 (or the pseudogene TRBV3-2), the J call TRBJ1-2; 8 bases are shared with TRBD1. The CDR3 length is 15 residues. The V segment lost 1 base and the J segment 5 bases; nucleotides outside the gene matches: 6. CDR1 is LGHDT, CDR2 YNNKEL, per germline (reference sequence). CDR3 sequence reads: CASSQVDRGGYGYTF. CDR3 DNA: TGTGCCAGCAGCCAAGTAGACAGGGGTGGTTATGGCTACACCTTC.

This rearrangement joins TRBV5-4 to TRBJ2-1; 10 bases are shared with TRBD2. The CDR3 extends over 16 amino acids. Germline V gene data show CDR1 as SGHNT and CDR2 as YYREEE (reference sequence). V trimming: 0 bases; J trimming: 8 bases; junction bases outside the gene matches: 8. The CDR3 reads CASSLGVSGGAYEQFF. CDR3 DNA: TGTGCCAGCAGCTTGGGTGTGAGCGGGGGGGCCTATGAGCAGTTCTTC.

This rearrangement joins TRBV6-2 or TRBV6-3 to TRBJ2-2; 8 positions match TRBD1. Germline CDR1 and CDR2: MNHEY and SVGEGT. Trimming removed 4 bases from V and 5 bases from J; junction bases left unmatched: 9. CDR3 size: 16 residues. The CDR3 reads CASSSPGTGYTGELFF. DNA of the CDR3: TGTGCCAGCAGTTCCCCCGGGACAGGATATACCGGGGAGCTGTTTTTT.

This clone occurred a few times. The chain links TRBV7-3 to TRBJ2-2; 15 positions agree with TRBD2. The CDR3 is 19 residues long. Per the germline V gene, CDR1 is SGHTA and CDR2 is FQGTGA. V was clipped by 4 bases and J by 4 bases; unmatched bases: 10. The CDR3 loop is CASSSPGLAGGRGTGELFF. Here the CDR3 DNA reads TGTGCCAGCAGCTCGCCGGGACTAGCGGGAGGACGGGGCACCGGGGAGCTGTTTTTT.

The chain couples TRBV5-1 to TRBJ1-1; no firm D call. The germline CDR1 and CDR2 sequences are SGHRS and YFSETQ. The CDR3 has 15 residues. Trimming took off 1 base at V and 0 bases at J, with 10 bases between the two ends. CDR3 protein: CASSLTPGVNTEAFF. In DNA form, the CDR3 reads TGCGCCAGCAGCTTGACGCCCGGGGTGAACACTGAAGCTTTCTTT.

V and J are TRBV19 and TRBJ2-7; TRBD1 matches 8 bases. CDR3 size: 14 residues. Losses at the gene ends were 6 bases for V and 3 bases for J; bases not matched to a gene: 7. CDR1 and CDR2 (germline): LNHDA, SQIVND (reference sequence). This CDR3 reads CASSADRGHYEQYF. In nucleotides, the CDR3 is TGTGCCAGTAGCGCTGACAGGGGACACTACGAGCAGTACTTC.

The chain is built from TRBV5-6 and TRBJ2-6; TRBD1 aligns across 8 bases. After removal of 5 bases from V and 3 bases from J, the junction contained 7 bases not matched to a gene. Germline CDR1 and CDR2: SGHDT and YYEEEE. The length of the CDR3 is 16 residues. CDR3 DNA: TGTGCCAGCAGGTTAACAGGGGGAGGTGGGGCCAACGTCCTGACTTTC. This translates into CASRLTGGGGANVLTF.